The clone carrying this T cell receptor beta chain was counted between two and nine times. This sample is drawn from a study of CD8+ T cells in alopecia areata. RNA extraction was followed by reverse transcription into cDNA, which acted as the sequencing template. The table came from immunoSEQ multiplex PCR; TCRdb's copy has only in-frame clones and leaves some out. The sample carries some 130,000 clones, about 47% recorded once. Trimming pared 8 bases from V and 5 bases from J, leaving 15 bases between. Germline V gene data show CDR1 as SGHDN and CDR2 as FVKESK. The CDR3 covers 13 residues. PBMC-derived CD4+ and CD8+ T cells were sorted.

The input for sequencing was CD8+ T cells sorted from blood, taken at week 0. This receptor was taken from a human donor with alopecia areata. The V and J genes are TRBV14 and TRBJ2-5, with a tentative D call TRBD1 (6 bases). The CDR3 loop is CASARGFEETQYF. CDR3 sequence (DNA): TGTGCCAGCGCAAGGGGGTTTGAGGAGACCCAGTACTTC.